The 24 T cell receptor beta chains presented below share a single source sample, sequenced in a study of Ad26.COV2.S vaccination and SARS-CoV-2 variants listed by TCRdb under 2021. The treatment or condition label corresponds to: around 19 received Ad26.COV2.S at low or high dose, single or two shots; about 5 received placebo; per-sample allocation not given. Repertoires of vaccine and placebo recipients were sequenced from samples collected on day 63 after the first injection. The library came from the immunoSEQ multiplex PCR assay. The immuneACCESS repertoire file appears here via TCRdb, limited to in-frame rearrangements. These files lack a portion of the clones; in checked studies, under half of the deficit traces to unresolved V genes, and the cause of the others is not known. For this sample there are about 480,000 clones; around 90% appear just once. Roughly 12% of the sample comes from the top ten.

The sequenced sample was peripheral blood, obtained in a trial of Ad26.COV2.S vaccine versus placebo. The receptors come from a person aged 18-60 years who received the Ad26.COV2.S COVID-19 vaccine or a placebo.

Points on this clone: Within the sample, other DNA sequences also encode this same CDR3. The chain uses TRBV29-1 and TRBJ1-5, with a tentative D call TRBD1 (6 bases). The V end was cut by 6 bases, the J end by 3 bases, with 9 bases between. The CDR3 length is 12 residues. Germline assignment: CDR1 SQVTM and CDR2 ANQGSEA. For the CDR3, the DNA is TGCAGCGTCGGGGGCATCAATCAGCCCCAGCATTTT. Protein sequence: CSVGGINQPQHF.

V is TRBV9 and J is TRBJ1-1; D is unclear. Germline-derived CDR1 and CDR2 are SGDLS and YYNGEE. V lost 0 bases and J lost 4, with 13 bases in between. The length of the CDR3 is 15 residues. CDR3 loop: CASSVGGWGRTEAFF. As DNA, the CDR3 is TGTGCCAGCAGCGTAGGAGGTTGGGGTCGCACTGAAGCTTTCTTT.

The chain uses TRBV24-1 and TRBJ2-3, with D perhaps matching TRBD1 or TRBD2 (5 bases each). Looked up from germline, CDR1 is KGHDR and CDR2 is SFDVKD. V lost 5 bases, J lost 2 bases, and 13 bases lay in between. The CDR3 extends over 15 amino acids. CDR3: CATSAARGSTDTQYF. The CDR3 coding sequence is TGTGCCACCAGTGCCGCACGGGGCTCCACAGATACGCAGTATTTT.

The chain uses TRBV28 and TRBJ1-4, with no clear D. This CDR3 contains 18 residues. Germline CDR1 MDHEN, CDR2 SYDVKM. Trimming stripped 7 bases from V and 3 bases from J, with 24 bases between. CDR3 DNA: TGTGCCAGCAATTCACCCAGGAGTTCAGTGGTAGCTAATGAAAAACTGTTTTTT. Encoded protein: CASNSPRSSVVANEKLFF.

The chain links TRBV5-6 to TRBJ2-1; maybe TRBD2 (5 bases). Trimming took 1 base from V and 14 from J, leaving 13 bases between them. The germline V gene has CDR1 SGHDT and CDR2 YYEEEE. The CDR3 extends over 12 amino acids. CDR3: CASSLTSGMEFF. The CDR3 nucleotides read TGTGCCAGCAGCTTGACTAGTGGTATGGAGTTCTTC.

The chain is built from TRBV7-2 and TRBJ1-2; maybe TRBD1 (6 bases). Germline V gene data show CDR1 as SGHTA and CDR2 as FQGNSA. The CDR3 sequence is 15 residues long. V lost 0 bases, J lost 4 bases, and 12 bases lay in between. CDR3 nucleotides: TGTGCCAGCAGCTTAGCAGAAGACAGGAGCTATGGCTACACCTTC. Amino acid sequence: CASSLAEDRSYGYTF.

A few counts support this clone. The rearrangement uses TRBV30 and TRBJ2-7; 8 positions match TRBD1. CDR3 length equals 12 residues. V shed 5 bases, J shed 6 bases, and the junction held 6 bases outside the gene matches. Germline CDR1 reads GTSNPN; CDR2 reads SVGIG (reference sequence). DNA for the CDR3: TGTGCCTGGGCCCGGACAGGGTTCGAGCAGTACTTC. Translated: CAWARTGFEQYF.

The table lists this clone with a few counts. This chain uses TRBV28 with TRBJ1-2, with D possibly being TRBD1 (6 bases). Germline-derived CDR1 and CDR2 are MDHEN and SYDVKM. The V end was cut by 6 bases, the J end by 6 bases, with 14 bases between. The CDR3 is made up of 13 amino acids. The CDR3 here is CASSPTGPHGYTF. The CDR3 DNA follows: TGTGCCAGCAGCCCGACAGGTCCCCATGGCTACACCTTC.

The rearrangement uses TRBV27 and TRBJ1-5; a possible D gene is TRBD1 (5 bases). The ends were cut back, 11 bases at V and 0 bases at J, with 14 bases in the middle. The CDR3 spans 14 residues. Germline lookup yields CDR1 MNHEY and CDR2 SMNVEV (reference sequence). The CDR3 loop reads CAPPGGASNQPQHF. The DNA of the CDR3 is TGTGCCCCCCCCGGCGGGGCTAGCAATCAGCCCCAGCATTTT.

This clone showed up just once. This chain uses TRBV5-4 with TRBJ2-3, with D possibly being TRBD2 (6 bases). From germline, CDR1 is SGHNT and CDR2 YYREEE (reference sequence). V gave up 4 bases and J gave up 4 bases, with 22 bases separating them. CDR3 length: 17 amino acids. For the CDR3, the DNA is TGTGCCAGCAGCCCCCCGTCCGGGCCTAGCGTATCAGATACGCAGTATTTT. Its protein is CASSPPSGPSVSDTQYF.

This clone was found a few times. The genes are TRBV7-8 and TRBJ2-1; 14 bases fit TRBD2. CDR3 length: 20 residues. Germline CDR1 and CDR2: SGHVS and FQNEAQ. Trimming removed 2 bases from V and 5 bases from J; junction bases left unmatched: 14. In nucleotides, the CDR3 is TGTGCCAGCAGCTTAAACATGGGGACTAGCGGGAGAGTTGTCCACAATGAGCAGTTCTTC. Its protein product is CASSLNMGTSGRVVHNEQFF. Variable domain in full (rest from reference TRBV7-8 and TRBJ2-1): GAGVSQSPRYKVAKRGQDVALRCDPISGHVSLFWYQQALGQGPEFLTYFQNEAQLDKSGLPSDRFFAERPEGSVSTLKIQRTQQEDSAVYLCASSLNMGTSGRVVHNEQFFGPGTRLTVL.

This clone was counted a single time. This sequence joins TRBV7-8 and TRBJ2-3; 7 bases fit TRBD1. After removal of 5 bases from V and 4 bases from J, the junction contained 3 bases not matched to a gene. The CDR3 extends over 13 amino acids. CDR1 is SGHVS, CDR2 FQNEAQ, per germline. The CDR3 reads CASSRQGADTQYF. The CDR3 DNA follows: TGTGCCAGCAGCCGACAGGGCGCAGATACGCAGTATTTT.

The chain links TRBV6-6 to TRBJ1-1, with a weak D call TRBD1 (5 bases). The germline V and J ends were trimmed by 2 bases and 4 bases, with 11 bases remaining between them. Germline V gene lookup returns CDR1 MNHNY and CDR2 SVGAGI (reference sequence). The CDR3 loop spans 14 amino acids. For the CDR3, the DNA is TGTGCCAGCAGTTACGAGCCCGGGGGCACTGAAGCTTTCTTT. It yields the protein CASSYEPGGTEAFF.

The J gene is TRBJ2-2, the V gene TRBV19, with unresolved D. Looked up from germline, CDR1 is LNHDA and CDR2 is SQIVND (reference sequence). This CDR3 has 16 amino acids. Trimming cost V 2 bases and J 0 bases, with 10 bases left between them. The CDR3 nucleotides read TGTGCCAGTAGTATACACGGTCGGTCGAACACCGGGGAGCTGTTTTTT. Translation: CASSIHGRSNTGELFF.

The table lists this clone with a count of one. The DNA for the CDR3 is TGTGCCAGCGGGAGCTGGGAGATCACAGATACGCAGTATTTT. Translation gives CASGSWEITDTQYF. This chain uses TRBV7-6 with TRBJ2-3, with D possibly TRBD2 on 5 matching bases. The CDR3 is made up of 14 amino acids. V gave up 8 bases and J gave up 2 bases, with 14 bases separating them. In germline, CDR1 is SGHVS, CDR2 FNYEAQ.

The V call is TRBV28, the J call TRBJ2-7; 10 bases map to TRBD1. The J segment lost 7 bases and the V segment lost 6 bases, leaving 9 bases of the junction unmatched. CDR1 and CDR2 (germline): MDHEN, SYDVKM. The CDR3 contains 14 residues. DNA of the CDR3: TGTGCCAGCAGCCGGAGGGACAGGGGTGGGGAGCAGTACTTC. It codes for CASSRRDRGGEQYF.

This clone has just a few counts. The V gene is TRBV19, the J gene TRBJ2-1, with D maybe TRBD2 (5 bases). Germline V gene sequence: CDR1 LNHDA, CDR2 SQIVND (reference sequence). V lost 5 bases to trimming and J lost 0 bases, with 17 bases between them. The CDR3 has 17 residues. The CDR3 sequence is CASSLFSADSSYNEQFF. CDR3 coding DNA: TGTGCCAGTAGTTTATTCTCAGCGGATAGCTCCTACAATGAGCAGTTCTTC.

The chain employs TRBV30 and TRBJ2-3, with a possible D match to TRBD1 (5 bases). The germline V and J ends were trimmed by 4 bases and 5 bases, with 10 bases remaining between them. Germline-derived CDR1 and CDR2 are GTSNPN and SVGIG (reference sequence). The CDR3 has 12 residues. In DNA, the CDR3 is TGTGCCTGGACTAGTCAGGGAGATACGCAGTATTTT. Translating it yields CAWTSQGDTQYF.

The chain combines TRBV5-6 with TRBJ1-1; D not resolved. Germline values: CDR1 SGHDT, CDR2 YYEEEE. CDR3 length equals 15 residues. Trimming took 0 bases from V and 1 from J, leaving 10 bases between them. The DNA for the CDR3 is TGTGCCAGCAGCTTGGCCGGAATGAAGAACACTGAAGCTTTCTTT. The encoded protein is CASSLAGMKNTEAFF.

This chain links TRBV13 with TRBJ1-1; no clear D gene. The CDR3 spans 14 residues. Trimming pared 9 bases from V and 2 bases from J, leaving 16 bases between. Germline CDR1 is PRHDT and CDR2 is FYEKMQ (reference sequence). The CDR3 here is CASGRRQINTEAFF. In nucleotides, the CDR3 is TGTGCCAGTGGCCGCCGGCAGATAAACACTGAAGCTTTCTTT.

The chain combines TRBV19 with TRBJ1-5; 9 bases align to TRBD1. The junction had 5 bases not matched to a gene; V was cut back by 5 bases and J by 6 bases. The V gene's germline CDR1 is LNHDA and CDR2 SQIVND (reference sequence). The CDR3 runs 14 residues. The CDR3 loop is CASSGQGIVQPQHF. Here the CDR3 DNA reads TGTGCCAGTAGTGGACAGGGGATAGTTCAGCCCCAGCATTTT.

J is TRBJ2-1 and V is TRBV18, with D maybe TRBD2 (5 bases). V lost 1 base to trimming and J lost 9 bases, with 7 bases between them. Germline loops: CDR1 KGHSH, CDR2 LQKENI. This CDR3 has 12 amino acids. The CDR3 protein is CASSPRRAEQFF. The CDR3 nucleotides read TGTGCCAGCTCACCACGGCGGGCTGAGCAGTTCTTC.

This chain uses TRBV11-2 with TRBJ1-2; TRBD1 matches at 8 bases. With V trimmed by 8 bases and J by 2 bases, 7 bases remained unmatched. The CDR3 length is 14 residues. The germline V gene encodes CDR1 SGHAT and CDR2 FQNNGV. CDR3 sequence reads: CASSRAGGNYGYTF. CDR3 bases: TGTGCCAGCTCCCGCGCAGGGGGCAACTATGGCTACACCTTC.

The V gene is TRBV24-1, the J gene TRBJ1-2; D unresolved. The V gene lost 5 bases and the J gene lost 5 bases, with 5 bases spanning the gap. Germline CDR1 is KGHDR and CDR2 is SFDVKD. The CDR3 is 11 amino acids. Here the CDR3 reads CATSGTYGYTF. The CDR3 coding sequence is TGTGCCACCAGTGGAACTTATGGCTACACCTTC.